These 22 T cell receptor beta chains share one sample of origin, sequenced in a study of cytomegalovirus exposure and HLA in healthy donors. Primers: 60 Vbeta forward and 13 Jbeta reverse. TCRdb's table, derived via immunoSEQ multiplex PCR, lists solely in-frame clones and lacks some. Counted here are about 130,000 clones, 80% occurring once; the ten biggest clones make up 1%. Sequencing input: PBMCs. The receptors were sampled from a man aged 35-49 years in good health and CMV-seronegative.

This chain joins TRBV4-1 and TRBJ1-2; D possibly corresponds to TRBD1 (6 bases). This CDR3 has 20 amino acids. Germline V gene lookup returns CDR1 MGHRA and CDR2 YSYEKL. Trimming took off 0 bases at V and 0 bases at J, with 23 bases between the two ends. CDR3 nucleotide sequence: TGCGCCAGCAGCCAAGAGGGCTCTCAGCTTGGGGGCAAAGCTAACTATGGCTACACCTTC. Amino acids: CASSQEGSQLGGKANYGYTF.

V and J are TRBV27 and TRBJ2-5; the D gene is possibly TRBD1 (5 bases). There are 13 residues in the CDR3. The V end was cut by 4 bases, the J end by 4 bases, with 10 bases between. Germline loops: CDR1 MNHEY, CDR2 SMNVEV (reference sequence). CDR3 nucleotide sequence: TGTGCCAGCAGTTGGGGCAGAGGAGAGACCCAGTACTTC. Translating gives CASSWGRGETQYF.

The gene calls are TRBV20-1 and TRBJ1-1; tentative D call: TRBD1 (5 bases). Germline-derived CDR1 and CDR2 are DFQATT and SNEGSKA (reference sequence). This CDR3 region has 11 residues. The V gene lost 3 bases and the J gene lost 5 bases, with 7 bases spanning the gap. The CDR3 DNA sequence: TGCAGTGCTAGGCGGACAACTGAAGCTTTCTTT. Encoded protein: CSARRTTEAFF.

The V gene is TRBV28, the J gene TRBJ2-2, with D possibly being TRBD2 (5 bases). CDR1 and CDR2 from the germline V gene are MDHEN and SYDVKM. The CDR3 spans 14 residues. The ends were cut back, 2 bases at V and 7 bases at J, with 11 bases in the middle. The CDR3, as DNA: TGTGCCAGCAGTTTAACGGGCCGGGACGGGGAGCTGTTTTTT. Residues: CASSLTGRDGELFF.

The chain links TRBV5-1 to TRBJ2-1; tentative D call: TRBD2 (7 bases). Trimming removed 4 bases at V and 5 bases at J, with 16 bases between. CDR3 size: 15 residues. From germline, CDR1 is SGHRS and CDR2 YFSETQ. CDR3 sequence reads: CASSLTGRGNNEQFF. The CDR3 DNA reads as TGCGCCAGCAGCCTCACAGGGCGGGGGAACAATGAGCAGTTCTTC.

The chain is built from TRBV10-2 and TRBJ2-2; D uncertain. Trimming shortened V by 10 bases and J by 1 base, and 13 bases separated the two germline ends. CDR1 is WSHSY and CDR2 is SAAADI in the germline V gene. The CDR3 totals 14 residues. The chain's CDR3 is CATKSGGNTGELFF. DNA for the CDR3: TGCGCCACTAAATCGGGTGGGAACACCGGGGAGCTGTTTTTT.

The V call is TRBV28, the J call TRBJ2-5; 7 positions agree with TRBD1. The CDR3 totals 15 residues. Trimming cost V 5 bases and J 1 base; bases outside gene matches: 7. The germline CDR1 and CDR2 sequences are MDHEN and SYDVKM. CDR3 in amino acids: CASSGWTGIQETQYF. The CDR3 bases are TGTGCCAGCAGTGGATGGACAGGAATCCAAGAGACCCAGTACTTC. The variable domain in full, completed from reference TRBV28 and TRBJ2-5, reads DVKVTQSSRYLVKRTGEKVFLECVQDMDHENMFWYRQDPGLGLRLIYFSYDVKMKEKGDIPEGYSVSREKKERFSLILESASTNQTSMYLCASSGWTGIQETQYFGPGTRLLVL.

In its sample, this clone was seen once. The chain is built from TRBV5-1 and TRBJ1-5; possibly TRBD1 for D (5 bases). This CDR3 is 14 amino acids long. Trimming stripped 5 bases from V and 3 bases from J, with 12 bases between. Germline V gene lookup returns CDR1 SGHRS and CDR2 YFSETQ. CDR3 DNA sequence: TGCGCCAGCAGGTTAGACAGTGTCAATCAGCCCCAGCATTTT. Amino acids: CASRLDSVNQPQHF.

The table lists this clone with a few counts. The J gene is TRBJ1-2, the V gene TRBV2, with D perhaps TRBD1 (5 bases). CDR3 length: 15 amino acids. Germline assignment: CDR1 SNHLY and CDR2 FYNNEI. The V end was cut by 1 base, the J end by 1 base, with 10 bases between. Written as DNA, the CDR3 is TGTGCCAGCAGTGAAGGGGGCGAAGATAACTATGGCTACACCTTC. This gives the protein CASSEGGEDNYGYTF.

This clone was recorded once. The V and J genes are TRBV10-3 and TRBJ2-3; 12 bases are shared with TRBD2. Looked up from germline, CDR1 is ENHRY and CDR2 is SYGVKD. Unmatched junction bases numbered 1, after V lost 5 bases and J lost 1 base. This CDR3 spans 15 amino acids. CDR3 region: CAISRTSGGTDTQYF. Here the CDR3 DNA reads TGTGCCATCAGTAGGACTAGCGGGGGCACAGATACGCAGTATTTT.

The chain uses TRBV11-2 and TRBJ1-2; D ambiguous. Germline V CDR1 and CDR2: SGHAT, FQNNGV. V was pared by 0 bases and J by 7 bases, with 9 bases between. CDR3 length: 13 amino acids. In DNA, the CDR3 is TGTGCCAGCAGCTTAGAGGACTTTCGTGGCTACACCTTC. Translated: CASSLEDFRGYTF.

In DNA form, the CDR3 reads TGCGCCAGCAGCCCCCCTCCAGGACTCTACGAGCAGTACTTC. This encodes CASSPPPGLYEQYF. This sequence joins TRBV5-1 and TRBJ2-7; possible D gene TRBD2, 5 bases. Trimming removed 4 bases from V and 3 bases from J, with 14 bases in between. Germline CDR1 reads SGHRS; CDR2 reads YFSETQ. This CDR3 region has 14 residues.

The rearrangement links TRBV7-3 to TRBJ2-4, with 8 nucleotides matching TRBD2. CDR3 length equals 16 residues. The V and J ends lost 5 bases and 2 bases, in that order; junction bases with no gene match: 8. Germline-derived CDR1 and CDR2 are SGHTA and FQGTGA. This CDR3 is CASSPGRGETKNIQYF. CDR3 coding DNA: TGTGCCAGCAGCCCCGGGAGGGGGGAGACCAAAAACATTCAGTACTTC.

This chain uses TRBV19 with TRBJ2-3; TRBD2 aligns across 10 bases. The CDR3 is 15 residues long. Germline lookup yields CDR1 LNHDA and CDR2 SQIVND (reference sequence). J lost 1 base, V lost 10 bases, and 8 bases had no gene match. CDR3 sequence (DNA): TGTGCCACCGTAGCGGGGGGTATCCGCACAGATACGCAGTATTTT. Encoded protein: CATVAGGIRTDTQYF.

The gene calls are TRBV13 and TRBJ2-3; TRBD2 agrees at 9 bases. The CDR3 has 16 residues. Losses at the gene ends were 1 base for V and 2 bases for J; bases not matched to a gene: 4. Germline values: CDR1 PRHDT, CDR2 FYEKMQ (reference sequence). The CDR3 reads CASSLAPGLATDTQYF. CDR3 in DNA: TGTGCCAGCAGCTTAGCCCCGGGACTAGCCACAGATACGCAGTATTTT.

The rearrangement uses TRBV10-3 and TRBJ2-7, with 10 bases fitting TRBD2. The CDR3 has 15 residues. Germline V gene sequence: CDR1 ENHRY, CDR2 SYGVKD. V shed 6 bases, J shed 2 bases, and the junction held 7 bases outside the gene matches. The CDR3: CAIRSSGGDPYEQYF. CDR3 DNA: TGTGCCATCAGATCTAGCGGGGGCGACCCCTACGAGCAGTACTTC.

The chain couples TRBV6-4 to TRBJ2-3; D is perhaps TRBD2 (6 bases). Trimming stripped 0 bases from V and 6 bases from J, with 13 bases between. The CDR3 length is 15 residues. Germline V gene data show CDR1 as MRHNA and CDR2 as SNTAGT. The CDR3 DNA is TGTGCCAGCAGTGACTCGAAGGCGGGGAGGGATACGCAGTATTTT. Encoded protein: CASSDSKAGRDTQYF.

The gene calls are TRBV6-1 and TRBJ2-7, with D possibly TRBD1 on 6 matching bases. The CDR3 contains 14 residues. Germline CDR1 reads MNHNS; CDR2 reads SASEGT. Trimming left V 5 bases short and J 2 bases short, with 13 bases between. The CDR3 spells CASSPGHTTYEQYF. The CDR3 DNA follows: TGTGCCAGCAGTCCGGGACACACGACCTACGAGCAGTACTTC.

In DNA, the CDR3 is TGTGCCAGCAGTGAAGCACTCCCTTCCGGGGAGCTGTTTTTT. It encodes CASSEALPSGELFF. The J gene is TRBJ2-2, the V gene TRBV2, with unresolved D. Germline V gene sequence: CDR1 SNHLY, CDR2 FYNNEI. The CDR3 is made up of 14 amino acids. Trimming removed 0 bases at V and 6 bases at J, with 8 bases between.

The J gene is TRBJ2-1, the V gene TRBV18; the match to TRBD2 covers 8 bases. The CDR3 has 16 residues. The V segment lost 2 bases and the J segment 5 bases; nucleotides outside the gene matches: 8. Germline V CDR1 and CDR2: KGHSH, LQKENI. CDR3 in DNA: TGTGCCAGCTCACCAATCGGAACGGGGGGGCACAATGAGCAGTTCTTC. Translation: CASSPIGTGGHNEQFF. The whole variable domain, filled in from reference TRBV18 and TRBJ2-1, reads NAGVMQNPRHLVRRRGQEARLRCSPMKGHSHVYWYRQLPEEGLKFMVYLQKENIIDESGMPKERFSAEFPKEGPSILRIQQVVRGDSAAYFCASSPIGTGGHNEQFFGPGTRLTVL.

This chain connects TRBV6-5 to TRBJ1-6; 9 bases are a match to TRBD1. The germline V gene has CDR1 MNHEY and CDR2 SVGAGI. CDR3 length equals 15 residues. V gave up 6 bases and J gave up 5 bases; unmatched junction bases: 5. The DNA for the CDR3 is TGTGCCAGCAGCGGGACAGGGCTCGATAATTCACCCCTCCACTTT. It specifies CASSGTGLDNSPLHF.

The chain combines TRBV19 with TRBJ2-2, with 7 bases identical to TRBD1. CDR1 is LNHDA, CDR2 SQIVND, per germline (reference sequence). J lost 6 bases, V lost 5 bases, and 6 bases had no gene match. The CDR3 extends over 14 amino acids. CDR3 amino acids: CASSVQGFAGELFF. CDR3 sequence (DNA): TGTGCCAGTAGTGTACAGGGGTTCGCCGGGGAGCTGTTTTTT.